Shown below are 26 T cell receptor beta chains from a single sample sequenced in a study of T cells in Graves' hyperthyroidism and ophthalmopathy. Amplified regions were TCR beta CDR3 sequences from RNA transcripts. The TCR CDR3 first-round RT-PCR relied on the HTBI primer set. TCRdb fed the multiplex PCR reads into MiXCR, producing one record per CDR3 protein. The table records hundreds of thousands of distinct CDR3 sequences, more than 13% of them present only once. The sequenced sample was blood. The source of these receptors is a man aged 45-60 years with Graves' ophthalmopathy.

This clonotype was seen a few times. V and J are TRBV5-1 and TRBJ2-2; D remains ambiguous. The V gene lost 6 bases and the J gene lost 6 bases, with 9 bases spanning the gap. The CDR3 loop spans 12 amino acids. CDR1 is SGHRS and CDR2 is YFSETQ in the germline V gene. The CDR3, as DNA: TGCGCCAGCACCCTTGGATCCGGGGAGCTGTTTTTT. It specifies CASTLGSGELFF.

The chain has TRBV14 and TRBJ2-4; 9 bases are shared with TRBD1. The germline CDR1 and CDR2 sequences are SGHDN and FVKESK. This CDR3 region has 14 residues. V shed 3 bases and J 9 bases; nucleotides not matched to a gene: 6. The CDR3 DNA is TGTGCCAGCAGCCACAGGGGACAGGGTAGCATTCAGTACTTC. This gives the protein CASSHRGQGSIQYF.

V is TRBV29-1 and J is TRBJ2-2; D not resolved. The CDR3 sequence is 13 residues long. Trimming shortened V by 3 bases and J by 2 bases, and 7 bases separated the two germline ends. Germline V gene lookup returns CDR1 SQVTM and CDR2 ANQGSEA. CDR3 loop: CSVDVTNTGELFF. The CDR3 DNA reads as TGCAGCGTTGACGTCACAAACACCGGGGAGCTGTTTTTT.

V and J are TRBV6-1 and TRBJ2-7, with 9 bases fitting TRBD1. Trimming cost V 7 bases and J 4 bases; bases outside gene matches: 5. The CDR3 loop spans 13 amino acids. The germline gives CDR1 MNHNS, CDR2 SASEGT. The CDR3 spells CASTTGGPYEQYF. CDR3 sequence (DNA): TGTGCCAGCACCACAGGGGGCCCGTACGAGCAGTACTTC.

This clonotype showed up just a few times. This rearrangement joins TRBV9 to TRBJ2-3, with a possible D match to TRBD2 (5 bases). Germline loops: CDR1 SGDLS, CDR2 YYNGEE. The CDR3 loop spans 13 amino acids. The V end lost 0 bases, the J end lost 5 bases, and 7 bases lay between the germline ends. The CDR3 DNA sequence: TGTGCCAGCAGCGTAGTTAGCGAAGATACGCAGTATTTT. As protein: CASSVVSEDTQYF.

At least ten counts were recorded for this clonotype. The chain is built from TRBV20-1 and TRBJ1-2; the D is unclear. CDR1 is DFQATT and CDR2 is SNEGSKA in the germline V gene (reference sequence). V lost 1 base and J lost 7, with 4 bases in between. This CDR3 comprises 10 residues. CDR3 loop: CSARVGGYTF. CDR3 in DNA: TGCAGTGCTAGAGTAGGTGGCTACACCTTC.

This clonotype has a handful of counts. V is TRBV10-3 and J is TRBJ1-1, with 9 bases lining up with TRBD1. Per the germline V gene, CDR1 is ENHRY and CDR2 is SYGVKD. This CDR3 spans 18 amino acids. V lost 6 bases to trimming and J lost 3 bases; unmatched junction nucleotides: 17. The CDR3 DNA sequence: TGTGCCATCAGGGACCGGGGTTTGACAGGGGGGCGGGACACTGAAGCTTTCTTT. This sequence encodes CAIRDRGLTGGRDTEAFF.

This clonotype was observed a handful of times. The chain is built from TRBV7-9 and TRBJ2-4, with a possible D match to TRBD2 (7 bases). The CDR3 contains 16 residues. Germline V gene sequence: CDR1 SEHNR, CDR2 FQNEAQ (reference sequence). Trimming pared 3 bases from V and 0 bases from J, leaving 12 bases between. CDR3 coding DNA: TGTGCCAGCAGCTTGGGAGGGGGGATAGCCAAAAACATTCAGTACTTC. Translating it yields CASSLGGGIAKNIQYF.

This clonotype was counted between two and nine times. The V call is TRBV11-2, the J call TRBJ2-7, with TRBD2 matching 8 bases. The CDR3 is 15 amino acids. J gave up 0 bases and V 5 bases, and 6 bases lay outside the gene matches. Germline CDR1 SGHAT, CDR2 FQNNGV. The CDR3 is CASSPTGTSSYEQYF. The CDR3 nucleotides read TGTGCCAGCAGCCCCACCGGGACTAGCTCCTACGAGCAGTACTTC.

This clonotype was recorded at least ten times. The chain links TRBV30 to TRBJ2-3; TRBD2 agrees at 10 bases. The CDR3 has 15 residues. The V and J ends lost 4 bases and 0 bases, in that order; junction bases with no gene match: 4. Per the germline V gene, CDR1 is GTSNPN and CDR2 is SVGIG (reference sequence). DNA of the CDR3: TGTGCCTGGACCCAGACTAGCGGGAGCACAGATACGCAGTATTTT. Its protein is CAWTQTSGSTDTQYF.

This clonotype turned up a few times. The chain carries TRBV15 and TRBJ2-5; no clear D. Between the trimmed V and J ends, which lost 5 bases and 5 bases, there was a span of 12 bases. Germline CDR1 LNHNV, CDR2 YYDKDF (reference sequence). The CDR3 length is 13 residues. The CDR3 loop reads CATSGRVGETQYF. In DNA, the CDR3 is TGTGCCACCAGCGGTAGGGTTGGCGAGACCCAGTACTTC.

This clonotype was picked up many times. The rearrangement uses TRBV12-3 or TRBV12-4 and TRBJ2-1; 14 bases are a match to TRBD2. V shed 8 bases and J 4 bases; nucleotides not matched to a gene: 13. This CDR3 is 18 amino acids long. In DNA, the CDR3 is TGTGCCAGCGGAGGGACCGGGACTAGCGGGAGACCGTACAATGAGCAGTTCTTC. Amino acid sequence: CASGGTGTSGRPYNEQFF.

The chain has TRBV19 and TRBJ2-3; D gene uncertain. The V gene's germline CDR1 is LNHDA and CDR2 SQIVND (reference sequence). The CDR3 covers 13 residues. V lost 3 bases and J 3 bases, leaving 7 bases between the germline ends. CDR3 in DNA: TGTGCCAGTAGTATGCTCTGGACAGATACGCAGTATTTT. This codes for CASSMLWTDTQYF.

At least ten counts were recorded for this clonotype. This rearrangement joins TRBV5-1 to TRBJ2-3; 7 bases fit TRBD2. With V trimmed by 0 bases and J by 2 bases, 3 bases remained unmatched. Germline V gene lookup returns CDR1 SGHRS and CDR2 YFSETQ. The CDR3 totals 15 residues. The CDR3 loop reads CASSLAGGLTDTQYF. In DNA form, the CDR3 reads TGCGCCAGCAGCTTGGCGGGGGGACTCACAGATACGCAGTATTTT.

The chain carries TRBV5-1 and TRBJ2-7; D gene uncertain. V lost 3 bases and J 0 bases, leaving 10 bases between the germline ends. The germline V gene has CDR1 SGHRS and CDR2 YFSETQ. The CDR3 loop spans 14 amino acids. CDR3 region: CASSSPSYSYEQYF. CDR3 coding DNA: TGCGCCAGCAGCTCCCCGTCCTACTCCTACGAGCAGTACTTC.

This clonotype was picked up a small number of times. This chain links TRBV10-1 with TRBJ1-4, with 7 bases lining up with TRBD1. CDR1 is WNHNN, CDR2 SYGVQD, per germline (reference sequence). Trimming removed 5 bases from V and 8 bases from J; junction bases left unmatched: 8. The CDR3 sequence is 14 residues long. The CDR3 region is CASSRDSNMEKLFF. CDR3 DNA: TGCGCCAGCAGTCGGGACAGTAATATGGAAAAACTGTTTTTT.

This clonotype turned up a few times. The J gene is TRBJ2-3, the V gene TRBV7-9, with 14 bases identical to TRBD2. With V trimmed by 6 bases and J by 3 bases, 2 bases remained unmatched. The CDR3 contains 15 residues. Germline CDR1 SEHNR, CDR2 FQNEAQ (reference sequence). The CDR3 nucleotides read TGTGCCAGCAGGGGACTAGCGGGAGCGACAGATACGCAGTATTTT. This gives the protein CASRGLAGATDTQYF.

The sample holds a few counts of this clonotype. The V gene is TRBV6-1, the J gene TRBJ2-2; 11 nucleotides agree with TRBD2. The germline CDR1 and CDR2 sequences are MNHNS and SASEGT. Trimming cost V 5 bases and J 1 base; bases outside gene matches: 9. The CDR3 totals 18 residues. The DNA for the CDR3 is TGTGCCAGCAGTAAAAAGACTAGCGGGATCGAGAACACCGGGGAGCTGTTTTTT. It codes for CASSKKTSGIENTGELFF.

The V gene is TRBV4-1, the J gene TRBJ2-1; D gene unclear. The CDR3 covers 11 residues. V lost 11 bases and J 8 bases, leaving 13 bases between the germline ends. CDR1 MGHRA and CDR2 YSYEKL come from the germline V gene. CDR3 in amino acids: CASAAGDEQFF. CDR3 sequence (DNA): TGCGCCTCGGCCGCTGGGGATGAGCAGTTCTTC.

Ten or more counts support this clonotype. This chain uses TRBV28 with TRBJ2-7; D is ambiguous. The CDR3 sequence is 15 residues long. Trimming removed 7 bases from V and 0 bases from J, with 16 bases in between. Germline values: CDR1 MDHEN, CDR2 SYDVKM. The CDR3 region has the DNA TGTGCCAGCAACCGCCCAGAGGACGACTCCTACGAGCAGTACTTC. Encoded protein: CASNRPEDDSYEQYF.

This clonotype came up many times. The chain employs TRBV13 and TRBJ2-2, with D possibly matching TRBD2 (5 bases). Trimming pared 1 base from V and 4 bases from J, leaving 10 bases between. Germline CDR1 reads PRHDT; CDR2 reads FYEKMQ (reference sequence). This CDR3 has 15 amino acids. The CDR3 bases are TGTGCCAGCAGCTTAGCCAGCGGAGCCACCGGGGAGCTGTTTTTT. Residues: CASSLASGATGELFF. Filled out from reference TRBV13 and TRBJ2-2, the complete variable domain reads AAGVIQSPRHLIKEKRETATLKCYPIPRHDTVYWYQQGPGQDPQFLISFYEKMQSDKGSIPDRFSAQQFSDYHSELNMSSLELGDSALYFCASSLASGATGELFFGEGSRLTVL.

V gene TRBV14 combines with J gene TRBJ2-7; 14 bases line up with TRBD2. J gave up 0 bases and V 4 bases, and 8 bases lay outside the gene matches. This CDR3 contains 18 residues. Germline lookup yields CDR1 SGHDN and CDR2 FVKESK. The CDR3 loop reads CASSPPGLAGESSYEQYF. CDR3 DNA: TGTGCCAGCAGCCCTCCGGGACTAGCGGGAGAGAGCTCCTACGAGCAGTACTTC.

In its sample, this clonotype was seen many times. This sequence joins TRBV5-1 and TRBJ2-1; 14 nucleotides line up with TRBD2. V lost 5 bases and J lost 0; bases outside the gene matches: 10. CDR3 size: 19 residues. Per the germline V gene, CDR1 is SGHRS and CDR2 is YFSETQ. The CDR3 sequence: CASRSTSGRALSSYNEQFF. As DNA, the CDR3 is TGCGCCAGCAGATCGACTAGCGGGAGGGCCCTGAGCTCCTACAATGAGCAGTTCTTC.

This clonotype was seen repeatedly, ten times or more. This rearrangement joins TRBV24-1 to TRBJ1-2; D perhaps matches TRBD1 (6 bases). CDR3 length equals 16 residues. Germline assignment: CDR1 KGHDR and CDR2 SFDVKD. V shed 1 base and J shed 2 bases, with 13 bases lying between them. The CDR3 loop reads CATSDFSGAGNYGYTF. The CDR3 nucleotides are TGTGCCACCAGTGATTTTTCGGGGGCGGGCAACTATGGCTACACCTTC.

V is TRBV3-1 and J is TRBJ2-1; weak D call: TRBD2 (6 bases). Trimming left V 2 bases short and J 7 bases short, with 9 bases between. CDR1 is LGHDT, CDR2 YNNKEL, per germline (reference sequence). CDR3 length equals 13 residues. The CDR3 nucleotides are TGTGCCAGCAGCCAACCTAGCGTTAATGAGCAGTTCTTC. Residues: CASSQPSVNEQFF.

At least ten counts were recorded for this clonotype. CDR3 sequence: CSARRPGVPNQPQHF. The DNA of the CDR3 is TGCAGTGCTAGACGACCAGGGGTCCCCAATCAGCCCCAGCATTTT. This chain joins TRBV20-1 and TRBJ1-5, with D perhaps TRBD1 (6 bases). From germline, CDR1 is DFQATT and CDR2 SNEGSKA (reference sequence). Trimming removed 2 bases from V and 3 bases from J, with 14 bases in between. CDR3 size: 15 residues.